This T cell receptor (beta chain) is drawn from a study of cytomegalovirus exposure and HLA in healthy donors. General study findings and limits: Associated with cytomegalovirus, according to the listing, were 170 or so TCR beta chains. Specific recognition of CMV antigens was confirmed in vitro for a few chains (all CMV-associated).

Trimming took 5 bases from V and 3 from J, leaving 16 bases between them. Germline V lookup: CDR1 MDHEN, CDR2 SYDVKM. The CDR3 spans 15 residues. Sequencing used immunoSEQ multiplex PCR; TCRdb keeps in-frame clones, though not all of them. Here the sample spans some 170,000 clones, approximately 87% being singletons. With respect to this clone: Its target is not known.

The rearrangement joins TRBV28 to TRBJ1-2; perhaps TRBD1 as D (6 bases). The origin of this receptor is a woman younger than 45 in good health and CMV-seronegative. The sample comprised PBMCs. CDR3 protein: CASSPRQVHDYGYTF. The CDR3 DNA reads TGTGCCAGCAGTCCCCGACAGGTGCATGACTATGGCTACACCTTC.